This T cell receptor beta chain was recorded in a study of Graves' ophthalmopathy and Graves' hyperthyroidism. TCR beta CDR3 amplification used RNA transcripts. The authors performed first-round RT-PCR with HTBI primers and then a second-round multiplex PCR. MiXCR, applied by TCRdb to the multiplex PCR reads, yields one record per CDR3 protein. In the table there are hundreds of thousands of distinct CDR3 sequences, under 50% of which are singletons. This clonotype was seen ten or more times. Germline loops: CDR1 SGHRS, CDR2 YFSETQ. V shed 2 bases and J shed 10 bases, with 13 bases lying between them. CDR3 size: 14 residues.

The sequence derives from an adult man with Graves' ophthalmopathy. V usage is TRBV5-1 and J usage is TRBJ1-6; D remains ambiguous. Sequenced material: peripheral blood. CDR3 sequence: CASSLQRIGSPLHF. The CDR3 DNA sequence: TGCGCCAGCAGCTTACAAAGAATCGGCTCACCCCTCCACTTT.